This T cell receptor (beta chain) was found in a study of regulatory T cells in long-lasting Graves disease. CDR3-region Arm-PCR and iRepertoire HTBI primers produced the TCR beta libraries. TCRdb itself ran the multiplex PCR reads through MiXCR, one entry per CDR3 protein. The data show around 240,000 distinct CDR3 sequences, 15% to 20% seen once. This CDR3 comprises 17 residues. In germline, CDR1 is SGHAT, CDR2 FQNNGV. Germline trimming cut 6 bases from V and 3 bases from J; bases unmatched to any gene: 9. Time point indicated: newly diagnosed GD, antithyroid drugs for less than 3 months. With RNA extracted from PBMCs as input, the TCR library was made. This clonotype was picked up many times. The sample was also reused in another study, on T cells in Graves' hyperthyroidism and ophthalmopathy.

This clonotype originated in a woman in her 30s with Graves disease. The chain combines TRBV11-2 with TRBJ2-3; 13 bases match TRBD2. Sequencing was performed on peripheral blood mononuclear cells (PBMCs), taken at new diagnosis, from a patient treated with antithyroid drugs. For the CDR3, the DNA is TGTGCCAGCAGTTTACTAGCGGGGGGGCTAAATACAGATACGCAGTATTTT. Amino acid sequence: CASSLLAGGLNTDTQYF.